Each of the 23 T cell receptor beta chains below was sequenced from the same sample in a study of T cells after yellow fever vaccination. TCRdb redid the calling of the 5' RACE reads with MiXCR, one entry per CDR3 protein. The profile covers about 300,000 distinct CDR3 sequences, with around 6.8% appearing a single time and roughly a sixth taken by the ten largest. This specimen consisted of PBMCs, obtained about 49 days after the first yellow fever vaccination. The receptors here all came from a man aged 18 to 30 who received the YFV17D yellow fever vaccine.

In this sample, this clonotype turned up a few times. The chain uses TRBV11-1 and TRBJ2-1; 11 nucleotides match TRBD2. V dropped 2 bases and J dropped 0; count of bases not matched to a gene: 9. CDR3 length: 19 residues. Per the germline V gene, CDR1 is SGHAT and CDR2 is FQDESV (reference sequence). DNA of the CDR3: TGTGCCAGCAGCTTAAGGTCGGCTAGCGGGGGGAGCTCCTACAATGAGCAGTTCTTC. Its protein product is CASSLRSASGGSSYNEQFF.

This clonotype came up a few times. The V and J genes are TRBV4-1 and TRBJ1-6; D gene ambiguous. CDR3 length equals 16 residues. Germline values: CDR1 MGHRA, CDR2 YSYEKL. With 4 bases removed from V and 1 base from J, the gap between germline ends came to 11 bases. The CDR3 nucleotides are TGCGCCAGCAGCCCCCGCGGTACGTCCTATAATTCACCCCTCCACTTT. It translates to CASSPRGTSYNSPLHF.

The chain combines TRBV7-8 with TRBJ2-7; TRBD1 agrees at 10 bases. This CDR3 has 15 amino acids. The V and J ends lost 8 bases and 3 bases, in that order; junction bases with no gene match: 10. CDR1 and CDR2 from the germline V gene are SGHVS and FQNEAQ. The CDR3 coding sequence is TGTGCCAGCGGGCTTGGGACAGGGGTATACTACGAGCAGTACTTC. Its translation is CASGLGTGVYYEQYF.

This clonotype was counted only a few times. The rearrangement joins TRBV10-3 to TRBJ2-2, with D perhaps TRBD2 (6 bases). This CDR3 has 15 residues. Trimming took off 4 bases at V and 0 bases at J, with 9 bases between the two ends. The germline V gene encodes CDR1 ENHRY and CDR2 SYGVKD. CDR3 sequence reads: CAISGLGTNTGELFF. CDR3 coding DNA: TGTGCCATCAGTGGACTAGGTACGAACACCGGGGAGCTGTTTTTT.

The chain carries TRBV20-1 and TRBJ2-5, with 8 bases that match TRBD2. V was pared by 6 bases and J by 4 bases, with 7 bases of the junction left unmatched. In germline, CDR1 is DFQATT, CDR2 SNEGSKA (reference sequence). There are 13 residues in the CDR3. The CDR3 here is CSATGGAPETQYF. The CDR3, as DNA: TGCAGTGCAACCGGGGGGGCCCCAGAGACCCAGTACTTC.

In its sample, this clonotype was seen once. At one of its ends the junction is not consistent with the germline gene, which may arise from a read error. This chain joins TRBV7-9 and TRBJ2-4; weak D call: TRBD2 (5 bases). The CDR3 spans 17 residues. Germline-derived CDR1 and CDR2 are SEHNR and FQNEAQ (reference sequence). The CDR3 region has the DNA TGTGCCAGCAGCTTAATCGGGGATCGTGAGACCAAAAACTTTCAGTACTTC. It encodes CASSLIGDRETKNFQYF.

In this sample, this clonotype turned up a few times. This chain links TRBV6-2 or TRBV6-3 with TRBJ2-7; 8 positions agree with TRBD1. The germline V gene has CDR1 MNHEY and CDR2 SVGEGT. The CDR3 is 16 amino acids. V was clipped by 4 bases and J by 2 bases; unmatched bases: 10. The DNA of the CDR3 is TGTGCCAGCAGTTCAGACAGGGGAGGAAAAGCCTACGAGCAGTACGTC. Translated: CASSSDRGGKAYEQYV.

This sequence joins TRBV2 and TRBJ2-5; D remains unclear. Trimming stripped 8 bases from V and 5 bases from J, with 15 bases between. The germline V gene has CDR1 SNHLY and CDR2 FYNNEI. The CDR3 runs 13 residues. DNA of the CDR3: TGTGCCAGCCCTAAGGGCCCAAGGGAGACCCAGTACTTC. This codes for CASPKGPRETQYF. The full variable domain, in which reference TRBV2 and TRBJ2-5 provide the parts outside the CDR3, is EPEVTQTPSHQVTQMGQEVILRCVPISNHLYFYWYRQILGQKVEFLVSFYNNEISEKSEIFDDQFSVERPDGSNFTLKIRSTKLEDSAMYFCASPKGPRETQYFGPGTRLLVL.

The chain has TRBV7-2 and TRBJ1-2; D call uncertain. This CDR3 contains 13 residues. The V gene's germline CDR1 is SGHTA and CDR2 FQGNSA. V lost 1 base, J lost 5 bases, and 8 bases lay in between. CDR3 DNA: TGTGCCAGCAGCTTAGAGTTCAAGTATGGCTACACCTTC. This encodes CASSLEFKYGYTF. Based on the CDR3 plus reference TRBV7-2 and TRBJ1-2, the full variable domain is GAGVSQSPSNKVTEKGKDVELRCDPISGHTALYWYRQSLGQGLEFLIYFQGNSAPDKSGLPSDRFSAERTGGSVSTLTIQRTQQEDSAVYLCASSLEFKYGYTFGSGTRLTVV.

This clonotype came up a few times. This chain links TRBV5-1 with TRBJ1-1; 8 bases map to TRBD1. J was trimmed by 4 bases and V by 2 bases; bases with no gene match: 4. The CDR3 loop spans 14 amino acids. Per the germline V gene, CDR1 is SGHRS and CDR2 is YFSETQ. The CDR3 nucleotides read TGCGCCAGCAGCTTACAGGGGGATGGCACTGAAGCTTTCTTT. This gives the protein CASSLQGDGTEAFF. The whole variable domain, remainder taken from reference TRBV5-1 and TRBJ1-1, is KAGVTQTPRYLIKTRGQQVTLSCSPISGHRSVSWYQQTPGQGLQFLFEYFSETQRNKGNFPGRFSGRQFSNSRSEMNVSTLELGDSALYLCASSLQGDGTEAFFGQGTRLTVV.

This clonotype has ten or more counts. Here the CDR3 reads CASSLAGGPDEQFF. The CDR3 DNA reads as TGTGCCAGCAGCTTAGCGGGGGGGCCCGATGAGCAGTTCTTC. V is TRBV7-6 and J is TRBJ2-1; weak D call: TRBD2 (7 bases). Germline CDR1 and CDR2: SGHVS and FNYEAQ. The CDR3 is 14 amino acids. Trimming left V 0 bases short and J 8 bases short, with 11 bases between.

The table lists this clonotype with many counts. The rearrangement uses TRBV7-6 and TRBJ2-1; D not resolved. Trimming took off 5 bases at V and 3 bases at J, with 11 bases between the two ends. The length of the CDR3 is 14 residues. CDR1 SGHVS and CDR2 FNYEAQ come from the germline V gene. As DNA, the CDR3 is TGTGCCAGCAGCGTATTTGGGCGCTACAATGAGCAGTTCTTC. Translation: CASSVFGRYNEQFF.

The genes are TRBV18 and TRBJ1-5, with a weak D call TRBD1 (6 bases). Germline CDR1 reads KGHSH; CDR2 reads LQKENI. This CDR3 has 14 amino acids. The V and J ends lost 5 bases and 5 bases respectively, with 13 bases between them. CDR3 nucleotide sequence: TGTGCCAGCTCAAAACAGGGTAAGGATCAGCCCCAGCATTTT. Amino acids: CASSKQGKDQPQHF.

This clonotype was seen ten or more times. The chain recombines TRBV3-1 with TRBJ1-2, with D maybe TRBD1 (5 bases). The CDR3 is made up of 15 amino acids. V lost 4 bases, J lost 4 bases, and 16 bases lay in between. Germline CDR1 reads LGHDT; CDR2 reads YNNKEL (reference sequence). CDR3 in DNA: TGTGCCAGCAGCCTTGGGGACGGCTACTTCTATGGCTACACCTTC. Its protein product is CASSLGDGYFYGYTF.

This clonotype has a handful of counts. The CDR3 loop reads CSARVGLFTDTQYF. CDR3 DNA: TGCAGTGCTAGAGTCGGACTCTTCACAGATACGCAGTATTTT. J is TRBJ2-3 and V is TRBV20-1; possibly TRBD2 for D (5 bases). From germline, CDR1 is DFQATT and CDR2 SNEGSKA (reference sequence). This CDR3 spans 14 amino acids. Trimming removed 1 base at V and 2 bases at J, with 10 bases between.

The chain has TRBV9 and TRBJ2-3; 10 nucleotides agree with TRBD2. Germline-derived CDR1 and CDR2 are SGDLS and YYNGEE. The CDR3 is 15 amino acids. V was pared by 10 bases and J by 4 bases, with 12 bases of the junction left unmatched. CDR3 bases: TGTGCCTCATCGAAACCGGGACTAGCGTCAGATACGCAGTATTTT. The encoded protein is CASSKPGLASDTQYF.

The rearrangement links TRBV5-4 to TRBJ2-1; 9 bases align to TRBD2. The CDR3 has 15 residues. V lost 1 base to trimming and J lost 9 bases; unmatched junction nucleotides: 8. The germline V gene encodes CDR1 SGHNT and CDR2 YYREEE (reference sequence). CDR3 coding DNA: TGTGCCAGCAGCTTGTGGCTAGCGGGGAACAGTGAGCAGTTCTTC. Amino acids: CASSLWLAGNSEQFF.

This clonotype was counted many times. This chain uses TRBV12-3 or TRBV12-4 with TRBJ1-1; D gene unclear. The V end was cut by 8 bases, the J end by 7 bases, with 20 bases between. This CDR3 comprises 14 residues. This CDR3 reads CASGLSSGSNEAFF. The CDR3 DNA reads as TGTGCCAGCGGCTTGAGTTCGGGTTCTAATGAAGCTTTCTTT.

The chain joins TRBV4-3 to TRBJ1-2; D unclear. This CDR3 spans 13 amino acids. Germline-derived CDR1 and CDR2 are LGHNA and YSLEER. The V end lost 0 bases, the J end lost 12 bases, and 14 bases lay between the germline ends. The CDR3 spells CASSQDLPSPNTF. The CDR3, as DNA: TGCGCCAGCAGCCAAGATCTTCCCAGTCCGAACACCTTC.

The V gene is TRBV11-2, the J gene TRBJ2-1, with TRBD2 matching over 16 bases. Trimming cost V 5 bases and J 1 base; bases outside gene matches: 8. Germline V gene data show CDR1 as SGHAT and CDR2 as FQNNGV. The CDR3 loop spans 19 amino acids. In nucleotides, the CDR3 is TGTGCCAGCAGCCCTAGGGGGACTAGCGGGGGGGATTCCTACAATGAGCAGTTCTTC. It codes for CASSPRGTSGGDSYNEQFF.

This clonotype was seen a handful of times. CDR3 bases: TGTGCCAGCAGTCCCGAGGGTTTCCCTCTAGCAGAGACCCAGTACTTC. Amino acids: CASSPEGFPLAETQYF. The chain links TRBV12-3 or TRBV12-4 to TRBJ2-5; perhaps TRBD2 as D (5 bases). The CDR3 runs 16 residues. Trimming pared 5 bases from V and 4 bases from J, leaving 20 bases between.

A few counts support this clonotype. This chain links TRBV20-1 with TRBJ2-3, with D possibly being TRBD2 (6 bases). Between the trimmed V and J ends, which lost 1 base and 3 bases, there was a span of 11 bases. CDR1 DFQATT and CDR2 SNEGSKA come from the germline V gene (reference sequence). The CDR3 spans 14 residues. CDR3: CSARGGDSTDTQYF. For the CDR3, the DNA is TGCAGTGCTAGAGGGGGGGATTCAACAGATACGCAGTATTTT.

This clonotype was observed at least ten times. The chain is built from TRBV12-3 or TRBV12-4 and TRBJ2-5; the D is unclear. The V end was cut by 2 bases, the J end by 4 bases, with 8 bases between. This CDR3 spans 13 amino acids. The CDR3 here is CASSLHRIETQYF. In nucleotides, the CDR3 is TGTGCCAGCAGTTTACACAGAATAGAGACCCAGTACTTC.